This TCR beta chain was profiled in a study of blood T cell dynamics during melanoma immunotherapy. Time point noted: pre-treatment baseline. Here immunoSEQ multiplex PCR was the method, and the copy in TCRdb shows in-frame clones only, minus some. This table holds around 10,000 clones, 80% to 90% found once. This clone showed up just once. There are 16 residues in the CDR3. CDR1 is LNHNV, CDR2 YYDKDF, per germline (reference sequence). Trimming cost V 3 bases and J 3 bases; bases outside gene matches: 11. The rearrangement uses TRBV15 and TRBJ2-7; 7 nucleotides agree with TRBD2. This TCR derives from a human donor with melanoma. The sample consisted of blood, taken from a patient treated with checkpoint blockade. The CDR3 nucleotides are TGTGCCACCAGCAGTTTCACGGCGGGGGTTAACTACGAGCAGTACTTC. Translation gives CATSSFTAGVNYEQYF. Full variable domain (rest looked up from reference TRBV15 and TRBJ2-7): DAMVIQNPRYQVTQFGKPVTLSCSQTLNHNVMYWYQQKSSQAPKLLFHYYDKDFNNEADTPDNFQSRRPNTSFCFLDIRSPGLGDTAMYLCATSSFTAGVNYEQYFGPGTRLTVT.